The 25 T cell receptor beta chains below come from one sample, sequenced in a study of T cell changes during pregnancy in multiple sclerosis. Assay: immunoSEQ multiplex PCR; the TCRdb copy retains only in-frame clones and omits some. The table records tens of thousands of clones, under 90% of them present only once. Here the sequenced sample was peripheral blood, taken in the second trimester of pregnancy. These receptors all stem from a female donor in good health, enrolled as a control in a pregnancy study.

V usage is TRBV30 and J usage is TRBJ1-4; perhaps TRBD1 as D (5 bases). The CDR3 is 16 residues long. Trimming cost V 0 bases and J 5 bases, with 16 bases left between them. CDR1 is GTSNPN and CDR2 is SVGIG in the germline V gene (reference sequence). CDR3 amino acids: CAWSVGATLDNEKLFF. The CDR3 DNA reads TGTGCCTGGAGTGTAGGGGCGACTTTAGACAATGAAAAACTGTTTTTT.

This clone showed up just once. A junction end diverges from the germline sequence, so it may reflect a read error. J is TRBJ2-3 and V is TRBV12-5; TRBD2 agrees at 7 bases. The germline V gene has CDR1 LGHNT and CDR2 FRNRAP. The CDR3 length is 14 residues. CDR3 sequence (DNA): TGTGCTAGTGGTTCAGAGACTAGCAGAGATACGCAGTATTTT. This encodes CASGSETSRDTQYF.

The V call is TRBV10-3, the J call TRBJ1-2; D not certain. CDR3 length equals 12 residues. Looked up from germline, CDR1 is ENHRY and CDR2 is SYGVKD. V shed 2 bases and J shed 4 bases, with 5 bases lying between them. The CDR3 bases are TGTGCCATCAGTGAGGACACCTATGGCTACACCTTC. It yields the protein CAISEDTYGYTF.

This sequence joins TRBV30 and TRBJ2-7; TRBD2 is a possible D gene (5 bases). With 4 bases removed from V and 4 bases from J, the gap between germline ends came to 14 bases. The CDR3 covers 13 residues. Germline-derived CDR1 and CDR2 are GTSNPN and SVGIG (reference sequence). The CDR3 loop is CAWTVGGGYEQYF. The CDR3, as DNA: TGTGCCTGGACTGTCGGCGGAGGATACGAGCAGTACTTC.

The chain has TRBV5-1 and TRBJ2-1, with TRBD2 matching over 8 bases. V shed 4 bases, J shed 5 bases, and the junction held 11 bases outside the gene matches. The CDR3 sequence is 16 residues long. Germline CDR1 is SGHRS and CDR2 is YFSETQ. Here the CDR3 DNA reads TGCGCCAGCAGCCTGCCCGGAACTAGCGGTAACAATGAGCAGTTCTTC. It specifies CASSLPGTSGNNEQFF.

The chain uses TRBV11-3 and TRBJ1-1; no clear D. V lost 5 bases to trimming and J lost 1 base, with 14 bases between them. Germline CDR1 reads SGHNT; CDR2 reads YENEEA. The CDR3 covers 15 residues. The CDR3 sequence is CASSPHERANTEAFF. The CDR3 DNA reads TGTGCCAGCAGCCCGCACGAGCGGGCGAACACTGAAGCTTTCTTT. The entire variable domain, with the rest obtained from reference TRBV11-3 and TRBJ1-1, is as follows: EAGVVQSPRYKIIEKKQPVAFWCNPISGHNTLYWYLQNLGQGPELLIRYENEEAVDDSQLPKDRFSAERLKGVDSTLKIQPAELGDSAVYLCASSPHERANTEAFFGQGTRLTVV.

J is TRBJ2-3 and V is TRBV5-6; D is unresolved. There are 13 residues in the CDR3. The germline V gene encodes CDR1 SGHDT and CDR2 YYEEEE. V lost 0 bases, J lost 3 bases, and 5 bases lay in between. The CDR3 DNA reads TGTGCCAGCAGCTTGGTGGAGACAGATACGCAGTATTTT. It specifies CASSLVETDTQYF. Full variable domain (remainder filled in from reference TRBV5-6 and TRBJ2-3): DAGVTQSPTHLIKTRGQQVTLRCSPKSGHDTVSWYQQALGQGPQFIFQYYEEEERQRGNFPDRFSGHQFPNYSSELNVNALLLGDSALYLCASSLVETDTQYFGPGTRLTVL.

This chain connects TRBV5-8 to TRBJ1-5, with 10 bases fitting TRBD1. The CDR3 length is 15 residues. The germline V gene has CDR1 SGHTS and CDR2 YDEGEE. J gave up 5 bases and V 5 bases, and 7 bases lay outside the gene matches. CDR3 in amino acids: CASRSGQGVDQPQHF. The CDR3 nucleotides read TGTGCCAGCAGGTCAGGACAGGGGGTGGATCAGCCCCAGCATTTT.

The chain employs TRBV9 and TRBJ2-3; 13 nucleotides align to TRBD2. The germline V gene has CDR1 SGDLS and CDR2 YYNGEE. The CDR3 covers 20 residues. J gave up 4 bases and V 3 bases, and 17 bases lay outside the gene matches. CDR3 region: CASSAVSPGLAGFIPDTQYF. The CDR3, as DNA: TGTGCCAGCAGCGCAGTTTCTCCGGGACTAGCGGGATTCATACCAGATACGCAGTATTTT.

This clone was detected only once. The rearrangement links TRBV4-3 to TRBJ1-2; D remains ambiguous. The CDR3 runs to 15 residues. With 2 bases removed from V and 0 bases from J, the gap between germline ends came to 10 bases. Germline CDR1 reads LGHNA; CDR2 reads YSLEER. CDR3 sequence reads: CASSQMQEANYGYTF. The CDR3 nucleotides are TGCGCCAGCAGCCAAATGCAGGAAGCTAACTATGGCTACACCTTC.

The chain employs TRBV19 and TRBJ1-1; D not certain. Looked up from germline, CDR1 is LNHDA and CDR2 is SQIVND (reference sequence). This CDR3 region has 17 residues. Trimming took off 4 bases at V and 4 bases at J, with 22 bases between the two ends. For the CDR3, the DNA is TGTGCCAGTAGTACCATCTTAACCGGGATAAAAGGCACTGAAGCTTTCTTT. Encoded protein: CASSTILTGIKGTEAFF.

The chain uses TRBV9 and TRBJ2-7, with 11 bases that match TRBD1. Germline trimming cut 4 bases from V and 5 bases from J; bases unmatched to any gene: 2. This CDR3 contains 13 residues. CDR1 is SGDLS and CDR2 is YYNGEE in the germline V gene. CDR3 nucleotide sequence: TGTGCCAGCAGCCCGGGACAGGGGGACGAGCAGTACTTC. Protein sequence: CASSPGQGDEQYF. Looking up the rest from reference TRBV9 and TRBJ2-7 gives the full variable domain: DSGVTQTPKHLITATGQRVTLRCSPRSGDLSVYWYQQSLDQGLQFLIQYYNGEERAKGNILERFSAQQFPDLHSELNLSSLELGDSALYFCASSPGQGDEQYFGPGTRLTVT.

The gene calls are TRBV6-5 and TRBJ2-5; unclear D gene. Judging by the DNA end, TRBJ2-7 fits better; the J call may be wrong. Germline CDR1 MNHEY, CDR2 SVGAGI. The CDR3 is 11 amino acids. The CDR3 nucleotides read TGTGCCAGCAGTTATTACTACGAGCAGTACTTC. This encodes CASSYYYEQYF.

V and J are TRBV5-6 and TRBJ2-7, with TRBD2 matching 11 bases. The CDR3 loop spans 17 amino acids. Germline V gene data show CDR1 as SGHDT and CDR2 as YYEEEE. The J segment lost 0 bases and the V segment lost 1 base, leaving 6 bases of the junction unmatched. The DNA of the CDR3 is TGTGCCAGCAGCTTGAGGACTAGCGGGTTCGCCTCCTACGAGCAGTACTTC. Translation gives CASSLRTSGFASYEQYF.

V and J are TRBV27 and TRBJ2-7; 9 bases are shared with TRBD2. From germline, CDR1 is MNHEY and CDR2 SMNVEV (reference sequence). V was clipped by 6 bases and J by 3 bases; unmatched bases: 9. The CDR3 extends over 15 amino acids. CDR3 sequence reads: CASRSSGGGFYEQYF. For the CDR3, the DNA is TGTGCCAGCAGAAGTAGCGGGGGCGGGTTCTACGAGCAGTACTTC.

This chain joins TRBV9 and TRBJ2-5, with 11 bases fitting TRBD2. This CDR3 spans 17 amino acids. With 4 bases clipped from V and 1 base from J, the junction kept 9 bases outside the gene matches. In germline, CDR1 is SGDLS, CDR2 YYNGEE. CDR3 region: CASSPGLAGPAQETQYF. In DNA, the CDR3 is TGTGCCAGCAGCCCTGGACTAGCGGGCCCGGCCCAAGAGACCCAGTACTTC.

The rearrangement links TRBV9 to TRBJ2-5; a weak D match, TRBD2 (6 bases). The CDR3 extends over 14 amino acids. V gave up 4 bases and J gave up 4 bases, with 14 bases separating them. Germline-derived CDR1 and CDR2 are SGDLS and YYNGEE. The CDR3 region is CASSNPGGGETQYF. CDR3 DNA sequence: TGTGCCAGCAGCAATCCCGGGGGAGGAGAGACCCAGTACTTC.

V and J are TRBV18 and TRBJ2-1; TRBD1 is a possible D gene (5 bases). CDR1 and CDR2 from the germline V gene are KGHSH and LQKENI. The CDR3 length is 14 residues. The ends were cut back, 5 bases at V and 8 bases at J, with 16 bases in the middle. DNA for the CDR3: TGTGCCAGCTCAACTTACACTGACAGTGATGAGCAGTTCTTC. Protein product: CASSTYTDSDEQFF.

The chain combines TRBV7-9 with TRBJ2-5; 8 bases are shared with TRBD1. CDR1 is SEHNR, CDR2 FQNEAQ, per germline (reference sequence). V was pared by 3 bases and J by 0 bases, with 3 bases of the junction left unmatched. The CDR3 runs 15 residues. CDR3 in amino acids: CASSFPDRDQETQYF. In DNA form, the CDR3 reads TGTGCCAGCAGCTTCCCGGACAGGGACCAAGAGACCCAGTACTTC.

The rearrangement links TRBV30 to TRBJ1-3; 8 bases are shared with TRBD1. This CDR3 comprises 12 residues. Unmatched junction bases numbered 3, after V lost 7 bases and J lost 4 bases. Germline V CDR1 and CDR2: GTSNPN, SVGIG (reference sequence). The CDR3 sequence is CASGGLGNTIYF. CDR3 nucleotides: TGTGCCTCAGGGGGCTTAGGAAACACCATATATTTT.

J is TRBJ1-1 and V is TRBV19; 7 bases are shared with TRBD1. This CDR3 spans 14 amino acids. The germline CDR1 and CDR2 sequences are LNHDA and SQIVND (reference sequence). Trimming cost V 8 bases and J 0 bases; bases outside gene matches: 6. CDR3 loop: CASRPDRVNTEAFF. The DNA for the CDR3 is TGTGCCAGTCGTCCCGACAGGGTGAACACTGAAGCTTTCTTT.

J is TRBJ1-6 and V is TRBV6-5; D call uncertain. Germline CDR1 is MNHEY and CDR2 is SVGAGI. The CDR3 sequence is 15 residues long. V was shortened by 4 bases and J by 2 bases, with 9 bases between the two germline ends. The CDR3 is CASSSPGPYNSPLHF. The CDR3, as DNA: TGTGCCAGCAGTTCCCCGGGTCCCTATAATTCACCCCTCCACTTT.

The chain is built from TRBV28 and TRBJ2-4; the D gene is possibly TRBD1 (6 bases). Trimming cost V 7 bases and J 2 bases, with 15 bases left between them. The V gene's germline CDR1 is MDHEN and CDR2 SYDVKM. The CDR3 length is 15 residues. CDR3 amino acids: CASTPAQGSKNIQYF. CDR3 in DNA: TGTGCCAGCACCCCAGCACAGGGCTCCAAAAACATTCAGTACTTC.

The V and J genes are TRBV2 and TRBJ1-1; weak D call: TRBD1 (6 bases). V was clipped by 4 bases and J by 5 bases, with 14 bases between them. CDR1 and CDR2 (germline): SNHLY, FYNNEI. The CDR3 has 14 residues. The CDR3 here is CASSVSGGSTEAFF. Written as DNA, the CDR3 is TGTGCCAGCAGTGTGTCGGGGGGCAGTACTGAAGCTTTCTTT.

The chain couples TRBV6-5 to TRBJ1-5; D is uncertain. Germline V gene sequence: CDR1 MNHEY, CDR2 SVGAGI. There are 13 residues in the CDR3. Trimming removed 2 bases from V and 6 bases from J, with 8 bases in between. For the CDR3, the DNA is TGTGCCAGCAGTTACCGGGAGAGTCAGCCCCAGCATTTT. Protein: CASSYRESQPQHF.